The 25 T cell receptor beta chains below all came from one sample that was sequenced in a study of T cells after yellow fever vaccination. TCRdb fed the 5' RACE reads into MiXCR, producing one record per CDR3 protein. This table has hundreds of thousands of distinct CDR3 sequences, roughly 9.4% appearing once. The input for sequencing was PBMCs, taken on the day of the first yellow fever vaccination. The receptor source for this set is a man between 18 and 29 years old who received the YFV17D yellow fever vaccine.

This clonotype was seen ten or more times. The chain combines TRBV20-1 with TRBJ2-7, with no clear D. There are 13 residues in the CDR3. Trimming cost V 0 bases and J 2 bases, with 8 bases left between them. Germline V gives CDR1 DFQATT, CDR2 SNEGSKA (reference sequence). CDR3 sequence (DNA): TGCAGTGCTAGAGATCGGGCAACCTACGAGCAGTACTTC. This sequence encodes CSARDRATYEQYF.

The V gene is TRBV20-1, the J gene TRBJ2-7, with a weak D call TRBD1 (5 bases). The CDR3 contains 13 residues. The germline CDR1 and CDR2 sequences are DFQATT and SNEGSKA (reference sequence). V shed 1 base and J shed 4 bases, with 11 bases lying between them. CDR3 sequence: CSARGGHPYEQYV. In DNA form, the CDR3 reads TGCAGTGCTAGAGGAGGACATCCTTACGAGCAGTACGTC.

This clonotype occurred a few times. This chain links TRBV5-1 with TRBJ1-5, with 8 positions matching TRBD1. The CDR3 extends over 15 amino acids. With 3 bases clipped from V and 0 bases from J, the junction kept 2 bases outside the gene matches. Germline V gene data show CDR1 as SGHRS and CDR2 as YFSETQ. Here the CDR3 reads CASSWTGLSNQPQHF. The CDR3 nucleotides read TGCGCCAGCAGCTGGACAGGGCTTAGCAATCAGCCCCAGCATTTT.

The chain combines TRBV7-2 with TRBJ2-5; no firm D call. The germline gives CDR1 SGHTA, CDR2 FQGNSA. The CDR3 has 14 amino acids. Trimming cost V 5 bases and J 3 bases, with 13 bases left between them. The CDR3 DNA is TGTGCCAGCAGCCAGATGACTCGAGAAGAGACCCAGTACTTC. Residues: CASSQMTREETQYF.

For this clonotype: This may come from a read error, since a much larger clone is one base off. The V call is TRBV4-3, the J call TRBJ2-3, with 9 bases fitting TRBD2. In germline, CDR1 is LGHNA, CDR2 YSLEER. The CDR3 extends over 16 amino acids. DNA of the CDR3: TGCGCCAGCGGCCACGCAGCCGGCGGGGGGGCAGATACGCAGTATTTT. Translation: CASGHAAGGGADTQYF.

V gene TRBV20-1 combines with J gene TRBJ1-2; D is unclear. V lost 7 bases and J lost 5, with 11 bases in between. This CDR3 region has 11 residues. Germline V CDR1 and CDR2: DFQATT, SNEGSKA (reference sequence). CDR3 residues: CSGVLNYGYTF. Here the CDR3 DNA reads TGCAGTGGGGTACTTAATTATGGCTACACCTTC.

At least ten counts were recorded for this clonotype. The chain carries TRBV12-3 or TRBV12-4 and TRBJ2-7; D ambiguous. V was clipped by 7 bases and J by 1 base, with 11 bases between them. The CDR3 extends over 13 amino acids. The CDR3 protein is CASTLGKSYEQYF. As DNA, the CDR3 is TGTGCCAGCACCTTGGGGAAATCCTACGAGCAGTACTTC.

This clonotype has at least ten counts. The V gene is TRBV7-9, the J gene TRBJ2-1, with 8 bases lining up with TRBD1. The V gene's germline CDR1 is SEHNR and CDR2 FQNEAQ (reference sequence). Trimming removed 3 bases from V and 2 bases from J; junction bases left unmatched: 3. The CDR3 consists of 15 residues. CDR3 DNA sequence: TGTGCCAGCAGCTTCGACAGGGGTACCTACAATGAGCAGTTCTTC. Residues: CASSFDRGTYNEQFF.

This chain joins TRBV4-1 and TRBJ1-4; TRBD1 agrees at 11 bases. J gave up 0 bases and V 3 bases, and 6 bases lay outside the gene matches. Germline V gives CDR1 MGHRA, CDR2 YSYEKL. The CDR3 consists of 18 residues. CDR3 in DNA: TGCGCCAGCAGCCAGGGGACAGGGGGAAAAACAACTAATGAAAAACTGTTTTTT. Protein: CASSQGTGGKTTNEKLFF.

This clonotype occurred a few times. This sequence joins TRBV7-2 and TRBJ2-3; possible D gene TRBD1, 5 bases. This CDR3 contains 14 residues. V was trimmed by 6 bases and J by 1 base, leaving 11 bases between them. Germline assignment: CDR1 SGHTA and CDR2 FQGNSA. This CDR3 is CASRRGSGTDTQYF. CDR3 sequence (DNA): TGTGCCAGCAGAAGGGGATCTGGCACAGATACGCAGTATTTT.

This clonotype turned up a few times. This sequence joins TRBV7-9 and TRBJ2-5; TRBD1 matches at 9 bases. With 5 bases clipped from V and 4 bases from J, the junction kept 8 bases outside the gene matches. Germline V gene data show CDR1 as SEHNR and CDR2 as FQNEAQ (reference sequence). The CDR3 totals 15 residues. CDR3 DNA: TGTGCCAGCAGCCCTCGGGACAGGGAAGCAGAGACCCAGTACTTC. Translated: CASSPRDREAETQYF.

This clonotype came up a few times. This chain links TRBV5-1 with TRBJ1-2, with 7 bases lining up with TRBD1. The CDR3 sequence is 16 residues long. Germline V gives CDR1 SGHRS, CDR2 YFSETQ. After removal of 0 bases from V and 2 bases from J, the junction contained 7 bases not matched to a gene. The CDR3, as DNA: TGCGCCAGCAGCTTGGGACAGGGAGGCGCCAACTATGGCTACACCTTC. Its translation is CASSLGQGGANYGYTF. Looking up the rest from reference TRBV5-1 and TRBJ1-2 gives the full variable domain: KAGVTQTPRYLIKTRGQQVTLSCSPISGHRSVSWYQQTPGQGLQFLFEYFSETQRNKGNFPGRFSGRQFSNSRSEMNVSTLELGDSALYLCASSLGQGGANYGYTFGSGTRLTVV.

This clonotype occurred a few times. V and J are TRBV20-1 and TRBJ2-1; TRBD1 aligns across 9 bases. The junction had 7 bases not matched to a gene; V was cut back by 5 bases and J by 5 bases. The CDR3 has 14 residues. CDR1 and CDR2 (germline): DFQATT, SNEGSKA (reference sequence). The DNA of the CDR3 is TGCAGTGCTCTCCGGGACAGGGCCAACAATGAGCAGTTCTTC. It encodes CSALRDRANNEQFF.

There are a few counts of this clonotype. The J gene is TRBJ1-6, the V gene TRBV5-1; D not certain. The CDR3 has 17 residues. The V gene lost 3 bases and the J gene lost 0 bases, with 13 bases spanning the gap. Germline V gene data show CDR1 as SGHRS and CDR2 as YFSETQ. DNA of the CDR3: TGCGCCAGCAGCTCCTGGACCGCCAGCTCCTATAATTCACCCCTCCACTTT. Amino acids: CASSSWTASSYNSPLHF.

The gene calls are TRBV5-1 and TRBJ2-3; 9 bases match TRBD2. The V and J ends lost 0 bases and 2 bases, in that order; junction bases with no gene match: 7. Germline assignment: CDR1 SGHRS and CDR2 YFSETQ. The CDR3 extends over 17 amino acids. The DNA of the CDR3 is TGCGCCAGCAGCTTGGGGCCGCGGGGGGGCCACACAGATACGCAGTATTTT. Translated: CASSLGPRGGHTDTQYF.

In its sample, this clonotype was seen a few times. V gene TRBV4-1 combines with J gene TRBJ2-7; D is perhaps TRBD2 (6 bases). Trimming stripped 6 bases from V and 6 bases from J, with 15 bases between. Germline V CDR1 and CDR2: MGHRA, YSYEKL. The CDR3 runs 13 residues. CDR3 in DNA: TGCGCCAGCAGTCGGGCCGCGCGGGGCGAGCAGTACTTC. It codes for CASSRAARGEQYF.

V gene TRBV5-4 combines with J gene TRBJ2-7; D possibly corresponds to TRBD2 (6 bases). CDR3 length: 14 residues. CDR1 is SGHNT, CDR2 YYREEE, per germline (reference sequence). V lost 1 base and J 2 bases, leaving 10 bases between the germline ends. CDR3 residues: CASSLNPGAYEQYV. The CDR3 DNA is TGTGCCAGCAGCTTGAATCCGGGGGCCTACGAGCAGTACGTC.

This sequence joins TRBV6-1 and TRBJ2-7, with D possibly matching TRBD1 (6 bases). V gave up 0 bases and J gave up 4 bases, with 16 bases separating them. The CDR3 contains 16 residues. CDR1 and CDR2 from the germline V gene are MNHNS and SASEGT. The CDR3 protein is CASSEARVLGQYEQYF. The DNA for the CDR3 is TGTGCCAGCAGTGAAGCGAGGGTGCTGGGACAATACGAGCAGTACTTC.

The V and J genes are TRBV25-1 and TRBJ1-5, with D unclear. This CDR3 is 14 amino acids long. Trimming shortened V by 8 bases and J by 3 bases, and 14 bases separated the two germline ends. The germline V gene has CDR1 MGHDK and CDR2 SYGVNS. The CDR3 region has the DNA TGTGCCAGCGGTAATTGGGAGGTCAATCAGCCCCAGCATTTT. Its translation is CASGNWEVNQPQHF.

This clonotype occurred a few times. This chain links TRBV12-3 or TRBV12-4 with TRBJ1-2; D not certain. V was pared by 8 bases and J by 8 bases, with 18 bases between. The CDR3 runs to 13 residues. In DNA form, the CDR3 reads TGTGCCAGCGCCCTCATGGGCTCGGGGGGCTACACCTTC. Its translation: CASALMGSGGYTF.

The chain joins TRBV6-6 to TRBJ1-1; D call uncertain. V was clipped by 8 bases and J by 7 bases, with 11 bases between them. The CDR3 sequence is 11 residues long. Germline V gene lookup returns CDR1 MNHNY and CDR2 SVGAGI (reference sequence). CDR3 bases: TGTGCCAGCTGGAAGGGTGGTGAAGCTTTCTTT. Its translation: CASWKGGEAFF.

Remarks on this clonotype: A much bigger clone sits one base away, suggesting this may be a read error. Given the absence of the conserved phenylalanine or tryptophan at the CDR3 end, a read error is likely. The DNA of the CDR3 is TGCAGTGCTAGAGGGACCGGGACAGAAATTCCCCAGTTCCTC. This translates into CSARGTGTEIPQFL. V is TRBV20-1 and J is TRBJ2-1; 7 positions match TRBD1. The length of the CDR3 is 14 residues. Germline CDR1 reads DFQATT; CDR2 reads SNEGSKA (reference sequence). Trimming at V came to 1 base and at J to 13 bases, leaving 13 bases not matched to a gene.

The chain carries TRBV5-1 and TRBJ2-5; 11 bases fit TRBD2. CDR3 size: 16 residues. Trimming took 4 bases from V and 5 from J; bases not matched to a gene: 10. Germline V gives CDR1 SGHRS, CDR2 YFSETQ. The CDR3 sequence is CASSQALAGVWETQYF. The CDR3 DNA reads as TGCGCCAGCAGCCAGGCACTAGCGGGGGTATGGGAGACCCAGTACTTC.

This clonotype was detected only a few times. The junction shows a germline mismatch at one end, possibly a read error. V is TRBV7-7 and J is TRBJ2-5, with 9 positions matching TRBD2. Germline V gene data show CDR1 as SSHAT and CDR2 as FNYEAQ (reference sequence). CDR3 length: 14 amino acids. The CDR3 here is CASSFRAGGQSLCF. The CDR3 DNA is TGTGCTAGCAGCTTTCGAGCGGGGGGCCAGTCCCTTTGCTTC. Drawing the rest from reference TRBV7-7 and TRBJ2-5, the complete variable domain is GAGVSQSPRYKVTKRGQDVTLRCDPISSHATLYWYQQALGQGPEFLTYFNYEAQPDKSGLPSDRFSAERPEGSISTLTIQRTEQRDSAMYRCASSFRAGGQSLCFGPGTRLLVL.

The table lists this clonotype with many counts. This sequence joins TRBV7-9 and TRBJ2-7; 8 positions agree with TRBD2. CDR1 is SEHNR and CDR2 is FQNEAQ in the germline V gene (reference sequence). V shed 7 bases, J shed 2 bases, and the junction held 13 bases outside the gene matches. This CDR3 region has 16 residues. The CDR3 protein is CASTGRGGDGTYEQYF. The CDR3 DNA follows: TGTGCCAGCACCGGGAGGGGAGGGGACGGGACCTACGAGCAGTACTTC. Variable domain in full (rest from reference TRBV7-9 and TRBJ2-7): DTGVSQNPRHKITKRGQNVTFRCDPISEHNRLYWYRQTLGQGPEFLTYFQNEAQLEKSRLLSDRFSAERPKGSFSTLEIQRTEQGDSAMYLCASTGRGGDGTYEQYFGPGTRLTVT.